This TCR beta chain is drawn from a study of cytomegalovirus exposure and HLA in healthy donors (TCRdb year 2017). Concerning the study at large: In an earlier analysis of 450 to 750 of the donors, 276 Gb of sequence data and approximately 100 million unique TCR beta sequences from roughly 190 million T cells were reported. Donor age, sex, ethnicity and CMV serostatus were compiled together with the repertoire data. The study aimed to test whether signatures of past pathogen exposure could be identified by cataloging public T cell receptors. An early release that covered about 640 HLA-typed donors contained approximately 300 gigabases of sequencing data and around 80 million unique TCR sequences. The genetic ancestry cluster associated with self-reported Caucasian donors included about four fifths of the roughly 400 genotyped donors. Rather than using new phenotypic data, the later analysis identified candidate immune exposures from TCR beta sequences and from how often those sequences occurred across donors. Using immunosequencing, the study profiled T cell repertoires from 640 or so subjects and related those repertoires to cytomegalovirus serostatus. In an earlier analysis of roughly 600 of the donors, high-throughput TCR beta sequencing was used to judge whether each TCR beta V gene segment behaved as functional or pseudogenic. In a later genetic analysis, genome-wide SNP genotypes for about 55% of the roughly 700 donors were used, and that subset was treated as a discovery cohort. To predict cytomegalovirus infection status, the study brought together high-throughput TCR immunosequencing, statistical association of individual TCRs with disease status, and machine learning. Every discovery cohort repertoire had been produced on one sequencing platform. A later analysis re-examined previously published TCR beta repertoires from more than 650 donors and added high-resolution HLA genotyping to investigate patterns of TCR occurrence. The number of donors typed differed by locus, with 629-630 for A, B, C, DRB1 and DQB1, roughly 520 for DQA1, under 610 for DPA1, and over 400 for DPB1. On average, around 200,000 unique TCR beta nucleotide sequences were sequenced per donor among roughly 430 genotyped donors of the cohort, with roughly 18% of those sequences being non-productive. Along with the approximately 620-subject first cohort, a separate validation cohort of 120 different subjects was used. Roughly five DR-DQ haplotypes were handled as single units for association and clustering because linkage in the cohort was strong. Both class I and class II loci were covered by HLA typing, at four-digit resolution.

The germline ends are 15 bases apart after V is trimmed by 6 bases and J by 1 base. The CDR3 holds 15 amino acids from the cysteine to the phenylalanine. Only the CDR3 DNA is retained, 45 bases long and in frame from the first base. From the germline V gene, CDR1 is SNHLY and CDR2 is FYNNEI. The study at large found these results: A further reported finding was that TCR beta sequences accurately predicted the HLA-A and HLA-B alleles for most subjects in the first cohort. In this cohort, only TCR beta chains were sequenced, and detectable features were limited by the absence of alpha or paired-chain data. Specific HLA alleles were associated with 16,951 TCR beta sequences at a false discovery rate of 0.05 in a later analysis. The 87-base-pair reads could not distinguish some IMGT-functional V segments, including TRBV6-2 and TRBV6-3, so those segments were excluded. According to a later analysis, parvovirus B19, influenza, CMV and Epstein-Barr virus appeared linked to several top co-occurrence clusters. The authors suggested that the approach could potentially be generalized to other disease states and immunological phenotypes. Cytomegalovirus status was reported to be diagnosed by the classifier with high specificity and sensitivity in both the original and validation cohorts. Immune exposure information for the cohort was limited to CMV serostatus. Because HLA typing was missing for some donors at each locus, association tests included only the typed subset. In a later analysis, TCR association rates were found to vary across HLA loci, with the most associated TCRs seen for DRB1 alleles and the fewest for HLA-C alleles. Most CMV-associated TCR beta chains appeared to be HLA-restricted in a later analysis, and the HLA associations seemed to be driven largely by CMV exposure. The earlier analysis of fewer than 750 of the donors excluded some 15 rarely observed V segments, including chromosome 9 orphons, because counts were too low. In a later genetic analysis, a missense DCLRE1C variant was associated with V-gene and J-gene trimming of TCR beta chains, and the association was replicated in an independent cohort. Roughly uniform sequencing depth across donors was assumed in presence/absence analyses, although this assumption may not hold. In the study, about 150 TCR beta chains were listed as associated with cytomegalovirus. A later analysis found that HLA-associated TCR beta chains were more clonally expanded and had lower generation probabilities than equally common non-associated chains. Assigning TCR associations to individual alleles was difficult when HLA alleles, especially DR and DQ, strongly co-occurred. Compared with the 666-donor mean, donors in an Asian-associated ancestry cluster had fewer N-insertions in productive TCRs, according to a later genetic analysis. The sequencing pipeline was judged likely to have produced a cluster of highly shared sequence variants as a technical artifact. Most TCR sequences were observed very rarely across donors, whereas some public TCRs were present in many individuals. Correlated functional status among segregating V segments might reflect linkage disequilibrium, but an unknown experimental factor could not be ruled out. Broadly in line with IMGT annotations, most TCR beta V segments showed up in productive rearrangements about 87% or about 30% of the time in an earlier analysis of under 700 of the donors. A few of the identified cytomegalovirus-associated TCR beta chains were confirmed in vitro to be specific for cytomegalovirus antigens.

Receptor libraries were prepared by the immunoSEQ multiplex PCR assay. The multiplex PCR relied on a mix of 60 forward primers for TCR Vbeta segments and 13 reverse primers for TCR Jbeta segments. A multiplex PCR assay on genomic DNA amplified the CDR3 region of rearranged TCR beta genes. On the Illumina HiSeq System, the amplified TCR beta libraries were sequenced as 87-base-pair reads. On the study's bioinformatics: Across the roughly 640 repertoires, a later analysis counted 75 million to 90 million unique TCR beta chains, about 10 million of which were shared by at least two donors. Raw reads were error-corrected and collapsed into unique sequences by a nearest-neighbor algorithm in which closely related sequences were merged to remove PCR and sequencing errors. CDR3 sequences were aligned to IMGT reference sequences to assign V, D and J gene segments. Each retained sequence needed at least a six-nucleotide match to both a V gene segment and a J gene segment. A rearrangement was called productive if the CDR3 had no stop codons and remained in frame with V and J, and every other rearrangement was called non-productive. Following IMGT convention, CDR3 was defined as the stretch from the second conserved V-encoded cysteine up to the conserved J-encoded phenylalanine. In an earlier analysis of around 600 of the donors, sequences lacking an unambiguous match to a single V gene segment were excluded. An earlier analysis of 587 of the donors called V segments functional above 56.7% productive rearrangements and segregating when the between-donor standard deviation exceeded 5%. A statistical classification framework was built for diagnosing cytomegalovirus status from the catalog of TCR beta chain sequences. A later analysis assigned V and J genes by comparing TCR nucleotide sequences with IMGT/GENE-DB human TR gene sequences. The TCRdist pipeline was used in a later analysis to assign CDR3 sequences and most-parsimonious VDJ recombination scenarios. In a later analysis, each TCR beta chain was defined by its CDR3 amino acid sequence together with its V-gene family, and reads without a unique V-gene family were excluded. To address suspected cross-contamination and a sequencing artifact, a later analysis removed a few hundred highly shared, low-generation-probability nucleotide sequences. A later analysis calculated a clonal expansion index for each public chain from normalized within-repertoire ranks of inferred template counts. In a later analysis, generation probabilities were computed using a VDJ recombination model fitted to out-of-frame rearrangements, and the results were checked against IGoR. Hypergeometric tests were used in a later analysis to score TCR-TCR, TCR-HLA and TCR-CMV co-occurrence, with a repertoire-size bias correction applied to the TCR pairs. To estimate false discovery rates, a later analysis permuted the HLA or CMV assignments 20 times. In a later analysis, co-occurring TCRs were grouped using DBSCAN, with TCRdist sequence similarity added in when clustering inside HLA-allele-positive subsets. For co-occurrence clustering, repertoires with fewer than 30,000 or more than 120,000 public chains were excluded, along with a handful of repertoires with anomalous nucleotide sharing. Sourced from immuneACCESS, this table was stored by TCRdb with only in-frame sequences that have V and J called. A share of the clones is absent; for the studies checked, an unresolved V gene accounts for under half, and the remainder has no known explanation. V, J and clone size were drawn from that table, and D and trimming were deduced from the DNA. The sample table contains 100,000 to 150,000 clones; only one count was recorded for approximately 69% of them. The top ten constitute approximately 3.9% of the sample.

On this clone itself: Its binding antigen is unknown. No much larger clone is present one base from it, and per-base qualities are unavailable.

The cohort consisted of 666 healthy bone marrow donors. At the time of sampling, all cohort members were nominally healthy, though unrecorded immune exposures were likely present. The donor tested CMV seropositive and was one of the 289 seropositive cohort members. Every donor gave a peripheral blood sample, and the peripheral blood mononuclear cells from that sample were used for TCR beta sequencing. Genomic DNA extraction from the blood cell samples was performed with the Qiagen DNeasy Blood Extraction Kit. The rearranged chain carries TRBV2 and TRBJ1-2, and the D gene may be TRBD1, 6 bases matching. Sequencing input: PBMCs. The receptor comes from a middle-aged man in good health and CMV-seropositive. The CDR3 here reads CASRFNRALNYGYTF. The nucleotide sequence is given as TGTGCCAGCAGGTTCAACAGGGCCCTTAACTATGGCTACACCTTC.